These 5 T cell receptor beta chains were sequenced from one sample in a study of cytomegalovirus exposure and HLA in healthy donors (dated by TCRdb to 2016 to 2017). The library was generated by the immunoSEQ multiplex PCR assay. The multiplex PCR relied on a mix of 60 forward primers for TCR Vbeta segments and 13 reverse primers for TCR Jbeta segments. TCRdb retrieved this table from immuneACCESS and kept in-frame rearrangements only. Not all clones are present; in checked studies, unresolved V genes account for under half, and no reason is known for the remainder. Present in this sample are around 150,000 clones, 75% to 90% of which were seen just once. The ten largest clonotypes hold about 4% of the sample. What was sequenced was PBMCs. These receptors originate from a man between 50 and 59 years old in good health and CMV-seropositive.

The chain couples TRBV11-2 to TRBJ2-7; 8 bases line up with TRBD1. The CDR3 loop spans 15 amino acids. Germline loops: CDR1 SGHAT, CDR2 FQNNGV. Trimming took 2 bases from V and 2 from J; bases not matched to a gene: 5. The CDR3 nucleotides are TGTGCCAGCAGCTTAATGGGGACAGGAACCTACGAGCAGTACTTC. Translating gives CASSLMGTGTYEQYF. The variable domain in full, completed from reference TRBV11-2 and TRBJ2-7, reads EAGVAQSPRYKIIEKRQSVAFWCNPISGHATLYWYQQILGQGPKLLIQFQNNGVVDDSQLPKDRFSAERLKGVDSTLKIQPAKLEDSAVYLCASSLMGTGTYEQYFGPGTRLTVT.

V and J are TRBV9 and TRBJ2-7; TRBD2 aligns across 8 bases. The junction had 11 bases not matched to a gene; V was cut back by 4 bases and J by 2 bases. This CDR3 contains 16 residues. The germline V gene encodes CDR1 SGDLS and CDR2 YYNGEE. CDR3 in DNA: TGTGCCAGCAGCCCGAGGAAAGCGGGGGAGACCTACGAGCAGTACTTC. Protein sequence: CASSPRKAGETYEQYF.

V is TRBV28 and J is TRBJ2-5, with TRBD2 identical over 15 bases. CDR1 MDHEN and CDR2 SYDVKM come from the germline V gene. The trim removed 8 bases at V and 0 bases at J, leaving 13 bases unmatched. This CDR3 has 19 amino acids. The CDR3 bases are TGTGCCAGCGGAACTGGACTAGCGGGAGGGTGGGAGTACCAAGAGACCCAGTACTTC. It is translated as CASGTGLAGGWEYQETQYF.

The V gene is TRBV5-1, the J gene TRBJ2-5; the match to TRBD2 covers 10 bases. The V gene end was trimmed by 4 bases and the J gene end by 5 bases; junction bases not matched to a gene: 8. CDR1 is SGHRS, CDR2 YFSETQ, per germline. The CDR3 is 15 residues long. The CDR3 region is CASSASGREGETQYF. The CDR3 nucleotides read TGCGCCAGCAGCGCGAGCGGGAGGGAAGGTGAGACCCAGTACTTC.

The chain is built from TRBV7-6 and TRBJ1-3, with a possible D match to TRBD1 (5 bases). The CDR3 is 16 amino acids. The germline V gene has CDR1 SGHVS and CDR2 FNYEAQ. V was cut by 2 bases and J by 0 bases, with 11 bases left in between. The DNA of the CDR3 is TGTGCCAGCAGCTTACTTGCAGGGCGCTCTGGAAACACCATATATTTT. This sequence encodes CASSLLAGRSGNTIYF.